Each of the 7 T cell receptor beta chains below was sequenced from the same sample in a study of blood T cell repertoires in COVID-19. Sequencing was performed with immunoSEQ multiplex PCR; in TCRdb, only in-frame clones are kept and a portion is missing. This sample has approximately 120,000 clones, with 70% to 90% found just once. Sequenced input: peripheral blood. Receptors originate from a woman aged 60-70 years with acute or convalescent COVID-19.

V usage is TRBV5-1 and J usage is TRBJ1-1, with D maybe TRBD1 (5 bases). Trimming left V 1 base short and J 3 bases short, with 10 bases between. Germline lookup yields CDR1 SGHRS and CDR2 YFSETQ. The CDR3 covers 14 residues. The CDR3 reads CASSLSGMDTEAFF. The CDR3 coding sequence is TGCGCCAGCAGCTTGTCAGGGATGGACACTGAAGCTTTCTTT. Variable domain in full (rest from reference TRBV5-1 and TRBJ1-1): KAGVTQTPRYLIKTRGQQVTLSCSPISGHRSVSWYQQTPGQGLQFLFEYFSETQRNKGNFPGRFSGRQFSNSRSEMNVSTLELGDSALYLCASSLSGMDTEAFFGQGTRLTVV.

About this clone: One junction end disagrees with the germline gene, perhaps due to a read error. The chain's CDR3 is CASSRKDRPSVF. The CDR3 coding sequence is TGTGCCAGCAGCCGAAAAGACAGGCCCTCTGTTTTT. V is TRBV7-3 and J is TRBJ1-4; TRBD1 is a possible D gene (6 bases). Per germline, CDR1 SGHTA and CDR2 FQGTGA. The CDR3 loop spans 12 amino acids. The full variable domain, completed using reference TRBV7-3 and TRBJ1-4, is GAGVSQTPSNKVTEKGKYVELRCDPISGHTALYWYRQSLGQGPEFLIYFQGTGAADDSGLPNDRFFAVRPEGSVSTLKIQRTERGDSAVYLCASSRKDRPSVFGSGTQLSVL.

A remark on this clone: Other DNA sequences in the sample encode the same CDR3. This chain uses TRBV18 with TRBJ1-1; D remains unclear. CDR3 length: 13 amino acids. Trimming removed 6 bases from V and 0 bases from J, with 8 bases in between. The germline V gene encodes CDR1 KGHSH and CDR2 LQKENI. The CDR3 DNA sequence: TGTGCCAGCTCCCCCAACTTGAACACTGAAGCTTTCTTT. This codes for CASSPNLNTEAFF.

The V gene is TRBV5-4, the J gene TRBJ2-2; D is possibly TRBD1 (6 bases). The CDR3 runs to 15 residues. Germline CDR1 is SGHNT and CDR2 is YYREEE (reference sequence). The ends were cut back, 1 base at V and 7 bases at J, with 14 bases in the middle. The CDR3 region is CASSLSGGPHGELFF. Here the CDR3 DNA reads TGTGCCAGCAGCTTGAGTGGGGGCCCCCACGGGGAGCTGTTTTTT.

This sequence joins TRBV2 and TRBJ2-2; D gene unclear. The CDR3 is 14 residues long. Deletions cut 5 bases from V and 4 bases from J, with 11 bases between. Per germline, CDR1 SNHLY and CDR2 FYNNEI. The CDR3 DNA reads TGTGCCAGCAGTTTAATGAGTTTCACCGGGGAGCTGTTTTTT. Translating gives CASSLMSFTGELFF.

This rearrangement joins TRBV7-9 to TRBJ2-1, with TRBD2 matching 8 bases. Germline V CDR1 and CDR2: SEHNR, FQNEAQ (reference sequence). V lost 1 base to trimming and J lost 10 bases; unmatched junction nucleotides: 15. This CDR3 has 17 amino acids. The CDR3 is CASSLGIAGTSKGEQFF. The CDR3, as DNA: TGTGCCAGCAGCTTAGGGATAGCGGGGACCTCAAAGGGAGAGCAGTTCTTC.

The sample holds a few counts of this clone. The chain has TRBV3-1 (or the pseudogene TRBV3-2) and TRBJ1-3, with TRBD1 identical over 9 bases. The CDR3 loop spans 16 amino acids. Trimming removed 2 bases from V and 2 bases from J; junction bases left unmatched: 4. CDR1 and CDR2 from the germline V gene are LGHDT and YNNKEL (reference sequence). CDR3 bases: TGTGCCAGCAGCCAACTACAGGGGGCGGCTGGAAACACCATATATTTT. Its protein product is CASSQLQGAAGNTIYF.